This T cell receptor beta chain was observed in a study of neurological immune-mediated disorders. This clonotype was observed at least ten times. Trimming shortened V by 6 bases and J by 8 bases, and 21 bases separated the two germline ends. The CDR3 sequence is 15 residues long. Germline CDR1 SGHDT, CDR2 YYEEEE. MiXCR was run by TCRdb on the 5' RACE reads, yielding one entry per CDR3 protein. The sample includes about 53,000 distinct CDR3 sequences, under 4.5% of them seen just once. V gene TRBV5-6 combines with J gene TRBJ2-1; tentatively, D is TRBD1 or TRBD2 (6 bases each). This receptor was obtained from a woman aged 30 to 39 with multiple sclerosis. The material sequenced was PBMCs. The CDR3 DNA reads TGTGCCAGCATCCCGCGAGGGGGGCCTGTGGATGAGCAGTTCTTC. It encodes CASIPRGGPVDEQFF.